This T cell receptor (beta chain) was recorded in a study of early stage breast cancer tumors. Germline assignment: CDR1 MGHDK and CDR2 SYGVNS. This CDR3 has 15 amino acids. With 8 bases removed from V and 2 bases from J, the gap between germline ends came to 16 bases. TCRdb's copy holds only in-frame clones and misses some; the assay was immunoSEQ multiplex PCR. The sample has 60,000 to 80,000 clones; 70% to 85% are singletons. The TCR sequence derives from a person between 55 and 70 years old with breast cancer. This chain joins TRBV25-1 and TRBJ1-5; D not resolved. Sequencing was carried out using blood. CDR3: CASRAPGYGNQPQHF. CDR3 bases: TGTGCCAGCCGAGCCCCGGGGTACGGCAATCAGCCCCAGCATTTT.